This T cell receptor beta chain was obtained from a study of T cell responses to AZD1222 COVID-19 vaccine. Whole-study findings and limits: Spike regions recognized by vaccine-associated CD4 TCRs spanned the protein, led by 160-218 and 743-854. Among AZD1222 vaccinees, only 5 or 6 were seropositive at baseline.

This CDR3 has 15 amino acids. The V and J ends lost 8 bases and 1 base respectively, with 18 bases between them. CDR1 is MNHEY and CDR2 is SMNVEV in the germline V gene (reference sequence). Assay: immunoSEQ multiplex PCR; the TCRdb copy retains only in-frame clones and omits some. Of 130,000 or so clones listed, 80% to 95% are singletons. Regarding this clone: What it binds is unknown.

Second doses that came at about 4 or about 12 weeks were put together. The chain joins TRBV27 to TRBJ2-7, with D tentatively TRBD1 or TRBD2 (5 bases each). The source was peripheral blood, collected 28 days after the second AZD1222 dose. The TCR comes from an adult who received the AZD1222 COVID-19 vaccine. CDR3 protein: CASRLLRDGSYEQYF. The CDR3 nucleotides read TGTGCCAGCCGTCTTCTCCGGGACGGATCCTACGAGCAGTACTTC.